The 28 T cell receptor beta chains listed next were all sequenced from one sample in a study of T cell responses to AZD1222 COVID-19 vaccine. Clones were read by immunoSEQ multiplex PCR, and TCRdb kept only the in-frame ones, dropping some. The sample holds about 100,000 clones, about 83% seen once. This specimen was peripheral blood, taken on day 0 of AZD1222 vaccination. These receptors all stem from an adult in good health.

V usage is TRBV6-5 and J usage is TRBJ1-6; D is unclear. Trimming took off 5 bases at V and 6 bases at J, with 11 bases between the two ends. In germline, CDR1 is MNHEY, CDR2 SVGAGI. The CDR3 runs 14 residues. For the CDR3, the DNA is TGTGCCAGCAGTATTGGACTGGGTAATTCACCCCTCCACTTT. Translating gives CASSIGLGNSPLHF.

The V gene is TRBV14, the J gene TRBJ2-7; 7 bases line up with TRBD1. The length of the CDR3 is 16 residues. J gave up 2 bases and V 4 bases, and 11 bases lay outside the gene matches. Germline loops: CDR1 SGHDN, CDR2 FVKESK. In DNA form, the CDR3 reads TGTGCCAGCAGCCCACAACTACAGGGGAAGCCCTACGAGCAGTACTTC. Protein: CASSPQLQGKPYEQYF.

The chain employs TRBV3-1 (or the pseudogene TRBV3-2) and TRBJ2-1, with TRBD2 identical over 9 bases. Germline values: CDR1 LGHDT, CDR2 YNNKEL (reference sequence). Losses at the gene ends were 5 bases for V and 7 bases for J; bases not matched to a gene: 12. CDR3 length: 16 residues. The CDR3 nucleotides are TGTGCCAGCAGCGCGGGGGGGCCGCAGGTGTGGAATGAGCAGTTCTTC. This translates into CASSAGGPQVWNEQFF.

This sequence joins TRBV9 and TRBJ1-1, with D uncertain. This CDR3 has 14 residues. CDR1 SGDLS and CDR2 YYNGEE come from the germline V gene. V was pared by 3 bases and J by 1 base, with 10 bases between. This CDR3 is CASSATLRNTEAFF. CDR3 DNA: TGTGCCAGCAGCGCAACTCTCCGGAACACTGAAGCTTTCTTT.

On this clone itself: Other DNA sequences from this sample encode an identical CDR3 as well. V gene TRBV18 combines with J gene TRBJ1-1; D is perhaps TRBD1 (6 bases). Germline CDR1 KGHSH, CDR2 LQKENI. The V end lost 0 bases, the J end lost 1 base, and 6 bases lay between the germline ends. There are 14 residues in the CDR3. The CDR3 loop is CASSPPTGNTEAFF. The CDR3 region has the DNA TGTGCCAGCTCACCACCGACAGGGAACACTGAAGCTTTCTTT.

V usage is TRBV3-1 (or the pseudogene TRBV3-2) and J usage is TRBJ1-6; D is ambiguous. CDR1 is LGHDT, CDR2 YNNKEL, per germline (reference sequence). The CDR3 runs 15 residues. Trimming left V 1 base short and J 6 bases short, with 10 bases between. CDR3 DNA sequence: TGTGCCAGCAGCCAAGGCATCGGCCCTAATTCACCCCTCCACTTT. Protein: CASSQGIGPNSPLHF.

The sample holds a few counts of this clone. V usage is TRBV7-8 and J usage is TRBJ1-3; no reliable D call. Germline V CDR1 and CDR2: SGHVS, FQNEAQ. Trimming shortened V by 1 base and J by 4 bases, and 11 bases separated the two germline ends. The CDR3 length is 15 residues. The CDR3 loop reads CASSLVHSGGNTIYF. The DNA of the CDR3 is TGTGCCAGCAGCTTAGTCCACAGTGGGGGAAACACCATATATTTT.

The J gene is TRBJ1-6, the V gene TRBV14; D remains ambiguous. With 3 bases removed from V and 4 bases from J, the gap between germline ends came to 10 bases. Looked up from germline, CDR1 is SGHDN and CDR2 is FVKESK. The CDR3 totals 15 residues. The CDR3 sequence: CASSHVGVYNSPLHF. CDR3 in DNA: TGTGCCAGCAGCCATGTAGGTGTTTATAATTCACCCCTCCACTTT.

This clone has more than one count but fewer than ten. The rearrangement uses TRBV7-2 and TRBJ2-1; D is uncertain. V dropped 0 bases and J dropped 15 bases, with 15 bases sitting between them. The germline V gene has CDR1 SGHTA and CDR2 FQGNSA. The CDR3 spans 13 residues. The DNA for the CDR3 is TGTGCCAGCAGCTTAGCGTACAACAGAGATCCGTTCTTC. Protein: CASSLAYNRDPFF. The full variable domain, with the rest looked up from reference TRBV7-2 and TRBJ2-1, is GAGVSQSPSNKVTEKGKDVELRCDPISGHTALYWYRQSLGQGLEFLIYFQGNSAPDKSGLPSDRFSAERTGGSVSTLTIQRTQQEDSAVYLCASSLAYNRDPFFGPGTRLTVL.

This sequence joins TRBV5-4 and TRBJ1-5, with no clear D. Deletions cut 0 bases from V and 6 bases from J, with 7 bases between. This CDR3 region has 13 residues. In germline, CDR1 is SGHNT, CDR2 YYREEE (reference sequence). The CDR3 DNA sequence: TGTGCCAGCAGCTTGGACGTGACTCAGCCCCAGCATTTT. This translates into CASSLDVTQPQHF.

The chain is built from TRBV6-6 and TRBJ2-6, with 8 bases identical to TRBD1. V lost 1 base to trimming and J lost 2 bases; unmatched junction nucleotides: 1. CDR3 length: 16 amino acids. Germline CDR1 reads MNHNY; CDR2 reads SVGAGI (reference sequence). CDR3 DNA: TGTGCCAGCAGTTACTTGACAGGGGCTGGGGCCAACGTCCTGACTTTC. Translating gives CASSYLTGAGANVLTF.

This sequence joins TRBV4-3 and TRBJ1-2; no clear D gene. Germline V gene data show CDR1 as LGHNA and CDR2 as YSLEER. There are 15 residues in the CDR3. Trimming took 0 bases from V and 3 from J, leaving 11 bases between them. As DNA, the CDR3 is TGCGCCAGCAGCCAAGATGGAAGGGCTTACTATGGCTACACCTTC. Translation gives CASSQDGRAYYGYTF.

The rearrangement uses TRBV5-4 and TRBJ1-2, with D unclear. This CDR3 spans 16 amino acids. V dropped 4 bases and J dropped 4 bases, with 20 bases sitting between them. The germline gives CDR1 SGHNT, CDR2 YYREEE (reference sequence). This chain's CDR3 is CASSLFLNPFVYGYTF. For the CDR3, the DNA is TGTGCCAGCAGCCTCTTTCTTAACCCGTTCGTCTATGGCTACACCTTC.

The V gene is TRBV30, the J gene TRBJ1-5; D is uncertain. The germline V gene encodes CDR1 GTSNPN and CDR2 SVGIG (reference sequence). Trimming cost V 2 bases and J 8 bases, with 10 bases left between them. There are 12 residues in the CDR3. The CDR3 is CAWSHSAEPQHF. CDR3 bases: TGTGCCTGGAGTCATTCCGCGGAGCCCCAGCATTTT.

Written as DNA, the CDR3 is TGTGCCAGCAGCTTAGATACAGGGACGGATACGCAGTATTTT. It encodes CASSLDTGTDTQYF. The V call is TRBV11-2, the J call TRBJ2-3; D is possibly TRBD1 (6 bases). The germline CDR1 and CDR2 sequences are SGHAT and FQNNGV. With 0 bases removed from V and 6 bases from J, the gap between germline ends came to 10 bases. The CDR3 spans 14 residues.

The table lists this clone with a few counts. Written as DNA, the CDR3 is TGTGCCAGCAGCCCAGGGGCTGAGCAGTACTTC. Amino acid sequence: CASSPGAEQYF. The genes are TRBV11-2 and TRBJ2-7; TRBD1 might be the D (6 bases). V lost 5 bases, J lost 7 bases, and 9 bases lay in between. CDR3 length: 11 residues. Per germline, CDR1 SGHAT and CDR2 FQNNGV.

The chain is built from TRBV6-6 and TRBJ1-1; D not certain. The V and J ends lost 5 bases and 3 bases respectively, with 7 bases between them. This CDR3 is 12 amino acids long. CDR1 and CDR2 (germline): MNHNY, SVGAGI (reference sequence). DNA for the CDR3: TGTGCCAGCAGTCCATTACACACTGAAGCTTTCTTT. Translating gives CASSPLHTEAFF.

The DNA for the CDR3 is TGTGCCAGCAGCCCACACGGACCCCACACATCGGGAAACACCATATATTTT. It codes for CASSPHGPHTSGNTIYF. The chain employs TRBV7-2 and TRBJ1-3; D gene unclear. There are 17 residues in the CDR3. The germline V and J ends were trimmed by 5 bases and 4 bases, with 21 bases remaining between them. Germline-derived CDR1 and CDR2 are SGHTA and FQGNSA.

In this sample, this clone turned up a few times. The chain recombines TRBV28 with TRBJ1-5; D possibly corresponds to TRBD1 (5 bases). CDR3 length: 19 amino acids. The germline CDR1 and CDR2 sequences are MDHEN and SYDVKM. V dropped 6 bases and J dropped 0 bases, with 24 bases sitting between them. The CDR3 region is CASRMGVGPRSYSNQPQHF. CDR3 bases: TGTGCCAGCAGGATGGGTGTGGGACCTCGTAGTTATAGCAATCAGCCCCAGCATTTT.

In regard to this clone: The sample holds other DNA sequences that translate to the same CDR3. The chain employs TRBV18 and TRBJ1-2; no firm D call. Germline CDR1 KGHSH, CDR2 LQKENI. This CDR3 has 12 residues. V lost 6 bases and J 2 bases, leaving 7 bases between the germline ends. The CDR3: CASSLDNYGYTF. In nucleotides, the CDR3 is TGTGCCAGCTCCCTGGACAACTATGGCTACACCTTC.

This sequence joins TRBV5-6 and TRBJ2-7; 8 bases are a match to TRBD2. CDR3 size: 18 residues. V shed 5 bases and J 4 bases; nucleotides not matched to a gene: 20. The V gene's germline CDR1 is SGHDT and CDR2 YYEEEE. This CDR3 reads CASSLASDRGGPWYEQYF. DNA of the CDR3: TGTGCCAGCAGTCTAGCTTCGGACCGGGGGGGCCCCTGGTACGAGCAGTACTTC.

The V call is TRBV2, the J call TRBJ1-1; D possibly corresponds to TRBD1 (6 bases). This CDR3 contains 14 residues. V lost 7 bases and J 0 bases, leaving 12 bases between the germline ends. In germline, CDR1 is SNHLY, CDR2 FYNNEI. CDR3 region: CASTTGFMNTEAFF. The CDR3, as DNA: TGTGCCAGCACGACAGGTTTCATGAACACTGAAGCTTTCTTT. The full variable domain, completed using reference TRBV2 and TRBJ1-1, is EPEVTQTPSHQVTQMGQEVILRCVPISNHLYFYWYRQILGQKVEFLVSFYNNEISEKSEIFDDQFSVERPDGSNFTLKIRSTKLEDSAMYFCASTTGFMNTEAFFGQGTRLTVV.

This clone was observed once. The chain couples TRBV27 to TRBJ1-4; maybe TRBD1 (6 bases). V gave up 2 bases and J gave up 8 bases, with 15 bases separating them. This CDR3 has 15 amino acids. The germline gives CDR1 MNHEY, CDR2 SMNVEV (reference sequence). CDR3 sequence reads: CASSLRRGGGEKLFF. In nucleotides, the CDR3 is TGTGCCAGCAGTTTAAGAAGGGGGGGAGGCGAAAAACTGTTTTTT.

The rearrangement uses TRBV30 and TRBJ2-7, with 9 bases matching TRBD1. This CDR3 comprises 14 residues. The V gene end was trimmed by 2 bases and the J gene end by 2 bases; junction bases not matched to a gene: 4. CDR1 is GTSNPN and CDR2 is SVGIG in the germline V gene (reference sequence). The CDR3 DNA reads TGTGCCTGGAGTCTGGGACAGGGACCCTACGAGCAGTACTTC. Translated: CAWSLGQGPYEQYF.

This chain joins TRBV5-5 and TRBJ1-6; D is possibly TRBD1 (5 bases). The CDR3 spans 16 residues. Germline V gene sequence: CDR1 SGHKS, CDR2 YYEKEE (reference sequence). Between the trimmed V and J ends, which lost 4 bases and 4 bases, there was a span of 15 bases. CDR3 in DNA: TGTGCCAGCAGCGCCCTCTGGGGCTTGTATAATTCACCCCTCCACTTT. Protein sequence: CASSALWGLYNSPLHF.

The chain links TRBV7-2 to TRBJ1-2; D not resolved. This CDR3 is built from 15 residues. Germline values: CDR1 SGHTA, CDR2 FQGNSA. V was pared by 5 bases and J by 6 bases, with 19 bases between. CDR3 in DNA: TGTGCCAGCAGCACTTTCTCGACCCCGGAGCATGGCTACACCTTC. It codes for CASSTFSTPEHGYTF.

The chain combines TRBV2 with TRBJ1-5; 7 nucleotides align to TRBD1. The trim removed 6 bases at V and 7 bases at J, leaving 3 bases unmatched. The CDR3 has 12 residues. Germline V lookup: CDR1 SNHLY, CDR2 FYNNEI. The CDR3 spells CASRTGLQPQHF. The DNA for the CDR3 is TGTGCCAGCAGGACAGGGCTGCAGCCCCAGCATTTT.

V and J are TRBV4-3 and TRBJ1-2, with TRBD1 matching over 10 bases. Germline-derived CDR1 and CDR2 are LGHNA and YSLEER. This CDR3 spans 14 amino acids. With 1 base clipped from V and 4 bases from J, the junction kept 0 bases outside the gene matches. CDR3 protein: CASSQGTGGYGYTF. CDR3 nucleotide sequence: TGCGCCAGCAGCCAAGGGACAGGGGGCTATGGCTACACCTTC.